Listed here are 13 T cell receptor beta chains from one sample, sequenced in a study of a mutant IDH1 vaccine in newly diagnosed glioma. Their antigens are not known. The assay was immunoSEQ multiplex PCR, and TCRdb's table has in-frame clones only and misses some. The sample records around 52,000 clones, around four fifths being singletons. This sample's time point: week 5, during vaccination. Every single dose of the vaccine, 300 ug of mutant IDH1 20-mer peptide, came with topical imiquimod. Specimen: PBMCs, collected from a glioma patient whose treatment included an IDH1 peptide vaccine. All receptors come from a woman aged 40 to 49 with glioma.

CDR3 loop: CAWSVQGSQGYTF. In DNA form, the CDR3 reads TGTGCCTGGAGTGTACAGGGGAGTCAAGGCTACACCTTC. The V call is TRBV30, the J call TRBJ1-2, with 7 bases matching TRBD1. This CDR3 contains 13 residues. Germline V lookup: CDR1 GTSNPN, CDR2 SVGIG (reference sequence). Germline trimming cut 0 bases from V and 8 bases from J; bases unmatched to any gene: 6.

The V call is TRBV19, the J call TRBJ2-7; 7 bases line up with TRBD1. CDR3 length: 14 residues. Trimming took 10 bases from V and 3 from J; bases not matched to a gene: 12. The germline V gene encodes CDR1 LNHDA and CDR2 SQIVND (reference sequence). CDR3: CATTPTGIFYEQYF. CDR3 coding DNA: TGTGCCACTACCCCGACAGGGATTTTCTACGAGCAGTACTTC. Filled out from reference TRBV19 and TRBJ2-7, the complete variable domain reads DGGITQSPKYLFRKEGQNVTLSCEQNLNHDAMYWYRQDPGQGLRLIYYSQIVNDFQKGDIAEGYSVSREKKESFPLTVTSAQKNPTAFYLCATTPTGIFYEQYFGPGTRLTVT.

The CDR3 nucleotides read TGTGCCAGCAGCTTGGGGCCCGACGAGCAGTACTTC. Translated: CASSLGPDEQYF. The chain couples TRBV7-9 to TRBJ2-7, with D perhaps TRBD1 (5 bases). V lost 3 bases and J lost 5, with 8 bases in between. The CDR3 runs 12 residues. Germline CDR1 reads SEHNR; CDR2 reads FQNEAQ (reference sequence).

This clone was picked up a small number of times. The chain joins TRBV6-6 to TRBJ1-1; perhaps TRBD1 as D (5 bases). The V gene lost 6 bases and the J gene lost 0 bases, with 8 bases spanning the gap. CDR1 is MNHNY, CDR2 SVGAGI, per germline (reference sequence). The CDR3 loop spans 13 amino acids. CDR3 amino acids: CASRRQMNTEAFF. CDR3 coding DNA: TGTGCCAGCAGAAGACAGATGAACACTGAAGCTTTCTTT.

The chain joins TRBV5-4 to TRBJ2-5; 8 bases line up with TRBD1. V lost 0 bases, J lost 4 bases, and 8 bases stayed unmatched. Germline V gives CDR1 SGHNT, CDR2 YYREEE (reference sequence). The CDR3 is 16 residues long. As DNA, the CDR3 is TGTGCCAGCAGCTTGGAACCAGGGGGCGTTTCAGAGACCCAGTACTTC. Translation gives CASSLEPGGVSETQYF.

The chain combines TRBV5-4 with TRBJ1-6; D remains unclear. V was trimmed by 2 bases and J by 7 bases, leaving 13 bases between them. Germline V lookup: CDR1 SGHNT, CDR2 YYREEE (reference sequence). CDR3 length: 15 amino acids. The chain's CDR3 is CASSLEGGLNSPLHF. CDR3 DNA sequence: TGTGCCAGCAGCTTAGAGGGCGGCCTAAATTCACCCCTCCACTTT.

The CDR3 loop reads CATSRVGNTGELFF. The CDR3 region has the DNA TGTGCCACCAGCAGAGTAGGGAACACCGGGGAGCTGTTTTTT. The chain recombines TRBV15 with TRBJ2-2, with D hard to call. The germline V gene encodes CDR1 LNHNV and CDR2 YYDKDF (reference sequence). Trimming cost V 1 base and J 1 base, with 4 bases left between them. This CDR3 is 14 amino acids long.

The chain employs TRBV29-1 and TRBJ1-2; perhaps TRBD1 as D (6 bases). V gave up 7 bases and J gave up 3 bases, with 9 bases separating them. This CDR3 comprises 11 residues. Per the germline V gene, CDR1 is SQVTM and CDR2 is ANQGSEA. This CDR3 is CSGGQYYGYTF. In DNA, the CDR3 is TGCAGCGGAGGACAGTACTATGGCTACACCTTC.

This clone has just a few counts. Compared with germline, one end of the junction differs, possibly owing to a read error. The chain employs TRBV7-7 and TRBJ2-2; 9 bases map to TRBD2. CDR3 length equals 19 residues. In germline, CDR1 is SSHAT, CDR2 FNYEAQ (reference sequence). For the CDR3, the DNA is TGTGCTAGCAGCCCTCGTCTAGCGGGGAGGTTGGGGAACACCGGGGAGCTGTTTTTT. Encoded protein: CASSPRLAGRLGNTGELFF.

This clone occurred a few times. The chain recombines TRBV9 with TRBJ1-1; no firm D call. V was trimmed by 3 bases and J by 1 base, leaving 7 bases between them. The CDR3 totals 13 residues. CDR1 and CDR2 from the germline V gene are SGDLS and YYNGEE. The CDR3 DNA follows: TGTGCCAGCAGCGGGCAGCCGAACACTGAAGCTTTCTTT. Translating gives CASSGQPNTEAFF.

The chain joins TRBV7-9 to TRBJ2-7, with 10 bases identical to TRBD1. Unmatched junction bases numbered 7, after V lost 4 bases and J lost 4 bases. CDR1 and CDR2 from the germline V gene are SEHNR and FQNEAQ (reference sequence). The CDR3 runs to 15 residues. The CDR3 coding sequence is TGTGCCAGCAGCTCCTGGACAGGGGGGCAATACGAGCAGTACTTC. Translation: CASSSWTGGQYEQYF.

The chain joins TRBV19 to TRBJ2-7; TRBD2 matches at 7 bases. After removal of 0 bases from V and 0 bases from J, the junction contained 2 bases not matched to a gene. This CDR3 has 15 amino acids. The germline V gene has CDR1 LNHDA and CDR2 SQIVND (reference sequence). CDR3 coding DNA: TGTGCCAGTAGTATAGACGGCGGGGGCTCCTACGAGCAGTACTTC. Protein: CASSIDGGGSYEQYF.

Written as DNA, the CDR3 is TGCAGCGCACCCGCCAGGGATGGCTACACCTTC. Its translation: CSAPARDGYTF. V usage is TRBV29-1 and J usage is TRBJ1-2, with D possibly being TRBD1 (5 bases). The CDR3 has 11 amino acids. V was cut by 7 bases and J by 6 bases, with 12 bases left in between. Germline CDR1 reads SQVTM; CDR2 reads ANQGSEA.